The 10 T cell receptor beta chains given below trace back to one sample, sequenced in a study of T-cell reconstitution after alpha-beta-depleted transplantation in children. Preparing the TCRbeta library involved the use of unique molecular identifiers. TCRdb fed the PCR reads into MiXCR, producing one record per CDR3 protein. The table lists about 980,000 distinct CDR3 sequences, roughly 31% of them singletons. This specimen was PBMCs, mostly from graft donor cells, taken 360 days after TCRalphabeta/CD19-depleted stem cell transplant. These receptors were taken from a boy under two years old who had a stem cell transplant for SCID, so the T cells may come from the graft donor.

This clonotype turned up a few times. The J gene is TRBJ2-3, the V gene TRBV20-1; 10 bases agree with TRBD2. Germline V lookup: CDR1 DFQATT, CDR2 SNEGSKA (reference sequence). Unmatched junction bases numbered 6, after V lost 1 base and J lost 2 bases. The CDR3 is made up of 16 amino acids. The CDR3 DNA follows: TGCAGTGCTAGAGGCACAACTAGCGGGGTCACAGATACGCAGTATTTT. This sequence encodes CSARGTTSGVTDTQYF.

J is TRBJ2-3 and V is TRBV2; 8 bases are a match to TRBD2. This CDR3 is 13 amino acids long. Germline CDR1 is SNHLY and CDR2 is FYNNEI. The junction had 6 bases not matched to a gene; V was cut back by 7 bases and J by 6 bases. The CDR3 coding sequence is TGTGCCAGCACAAGACTAGCGCCCGATACGCAGTATTTT. Translation gives CASTRLAPDTQYF.

This clonotype came up a few times. This chain connects TRBV7-2 to TRBJ2-3; perhaps TRBD2 as D (6 bases). The CDR3 length is 15 residues. Looked up from germline, CDR1 is SGHTA and CDR2 is FQGNSA. The V and J ends lost 5 bases and 9 bases respectively, with 21 bases between them. The CDR3 here is CASSRLPEGLGTQYF. The CDR3, as DNA: TGTGCCAGCAGCAGGCTCCCGGAGGGCCTAGGAACGCAGTATTTT. The whole variable domain, filled in from reference TRBV7-2 and TRBJ2-3, reads GAGVSQSPSNKVTEKGKDVELRCDPISGHTALYWYRQSLGQGLEFLIYFQGNSAPDKSGLPSDRFSAERTGGSVSTLTIQRTQQEDSAVYLCASSRLPEGLGTQYFGPGTRLTVL.

This clonotype was detected a few times. This chain uses TRBV7-8 with TRBJ2-7, with D possibly TRBD2 on 6 matching bases. V lost 4 bases and J 2 bases, leaving 15 bases between the germline ends. The germline CDR1 and CDR2 sequences are SGHVS and FQNEAQ. The CDR3 runs 15 residues. CDR3 sequence (DNA): TGTGCCAGCAGCTCCATGAGGGACTTACCCTACGAGCAGTACTTC. Translated: CASSSMRDLPYEQYF. Looking up the rest from reference TRBV7-8 and TRBJ2-7 gives the full variable domain: GAGVSQSPRYKVAKRGQDVALRCDPISGHVSLFWYQQALGQGPEFLTYFQNEAQLDKSGLPSDRFFAERPEGSVSTLKIQRTQQEDSAVYLCASSSMRDLPYEQYFGPGTRLTVT.

There are many counts of this clonotype. The chain has TRBV18 and TRBJ2-1; D is ambiguous. The CDR3 loop spans 13 amino acids. Germline loops: CDR1 KGHSH, CDR2 LQKENI. Trimming stripped 3 bases from V and 4 bases from J, with 7 bases between. The DNA of the CDR3 is TGTGCCAGCTCACCTTCTATTTACAATGAGCAGTTCTTC. It yields the protein CASSPSIYNEQFF.

This chain joins TRBV20-1 and TRBJ2-3; D is perhaps TRBD2 (6 bases). Trimming removed 5 bases from V and 4 bases from J, with 7 bases in between. The CDR3 has 11 amino acids. Germline CDR1 reads DFQATT; CDR2 reads SNEGSKA (reference sequence). Written as DNA, the CDR3 is TGCAGTGCTGGGACTTCAGATACGCAGTATTTT. As protein: CSAGTSDTQYF.

The gene calls are TRBV4-3 and TRBJ2-3; 7 nucleotides agree with TRBD2. V was clipped by 0 bases and J by 4 bases; unmatched bases: 7. The germline V gene has CDR1 LGHNA and CDR2 YSLEER. The CDR3 spans 16 residues. CDR3 sequence reads: CASSQDVGLVPDTQYF. DNA for the CDR3: TGCGCCAGCAGCCAAGATGTAGGACTAGTCCCAGATACGCAGTATTTT.

The table lists this clonotype with a few counts. This chain joins TRBV12-3 or TRBV12-4 and TRBJ2-3, with 7 bases fitting TRBD2. V was pared by 8 bases and J by 2 bases, with 7 bases of the junction left unmatched. The CDR3 runs 14 residues. CDR3 in DNA: TGTGCCAGCGCTAGCGGCTTGAACACAGATACGCAGTATTTT. Translation gives CASASGLNTDTQYF.

This clonotype was seen only once. The CDR3 loop reads CASSVQGGMSNQPQHF. The DNA for the CDR3 is TGTGCCAGCAGCGTACAGGGGGGCATGAGCAATCAGCCCCAGCATTTT. The chain employs TRBV11-2 and TRBJ1-5, with TRBD1 identical over 8 bases. CDR1 SGHAT and CDR2 FQNNGV come from the germline V gene. The CDR3 length is 16 residues. J gave up 1 base and V 5 bases, and 7 bases lay outside the gene matches.

The V and J genes are TRBV20-1 and TRBJ2-7; 9 bases agree with TRBD1. Germline CDR1 DFQATT, CDR2 SNEGSKA (reference sequence). The CDR3 contains 14 residues. Trimming at V came to 5 bases and at J to 5 bases, leaving 10 bases not matched to a gene. The CDR3 nucleotides are TGCAGTGCTGCTCACAGGGGGCGCATGGACGAGCAGTACTTC. Residues: CSAAHRGRMDEQYF.